The sequence of this TCR beta chain was determined in a study of vaccination and CD4 T cells after COVID-19. Study findings and constraints: 304 of 307 vaccine-specific clones from convalescent patients were spike mono-reactive. Median SARS-CoV-2-reactive clonotypes rose from approximately 21 to 38, not significantly. Looking at convalescent patients, a median roughly 83% of reactive clones were present only post-vaccination.

Germline lookup yields CDR1 ENHRY and CDR2 SYGVKD. This CDR3 has 11 residues. The V end lost 10 bases, the J end lost 5 bases, and 11 bases lay between the germline ends. Cultured CD4+ T cell DNA underwent sequencing with the Oncomine TCR Beta short-read assay. Cultures of CD4+ T cells served as the source for extracting genomic DNA. TCRdb called the PCR reads again in MiXCR, with one record for every CDR3 protein. The sample lists about 25,000 distinct CDR3 sequences, roughly a third occurring once. About this clonotype itself: Its specificity is not known.

Time point specified: late sampling 161 to 241 days after vaccination in a few convalescent patients. Treatment specified: approximately nine-day PBMC culture with coronavirus spike peptide pools or control peptides (ViraFEST assay). This TCR derives from a human donor who had recovered from COVID-19. Here the sequenced sample was CD4+ T cells from blood, cultured in vitro, taken about 7 months after SARS-CoV-2 vaccination. The chain links TRBV10-3 to TRBJ1-2; D is perhaps TRBD1 (6 bases). CDR3 nucleotides: TGTGCCAACAGGGACGAGTATGGCTACACCTTC. Encoded protein: CANRDEYGYTF.